Listed below are T cell receptor beta chains from one sample, sequenced in a study of cytomegalovirus exposure and HLA in healthy donors. Generated by immunoSEQ multiplex PCR, the TCRdb table keeps only in-frame clones and is missing some. The sample contains around 150,000 clones, roughly 85% of which appear only once. Specimen: PBMCs. The source is a man aged 35 to 55 in good health and CMV-seronegative. CDR3s leave out the opening cysteine and the closing phenylalanine or tryptophan. The order of the fields is J gene, V gene, CDR3 protein.

>TRBJ2-5|TRBV19
ASSTIQTSGEETQY
>TRBJ1-2|TRBV7-2
ASSPEGDYGYT
>TRBJ2-7|TRBV12-1
ASSFYICYEQY
>TRBJ2-5|TRBV15
ATSRASGRAETQY
>TRBJ1-1|TRBV6-5
ASSKVSGTEAF
>TRBJ2-2|TRBV4-1
ASSQEGREANTGELF
>TRBJ2-5|TRBV28
ASSSTSGRAETQY
>TRBJ2-3|TRBV25-1
ASSEFGSTDTQY
>TRBJ1-6|TRBV7-2
ASSLHQGPLH
>TRBJ1-2|TRBV6-5
ASSYLQGGYGYT
>TRBJ2-1|TRBV28
ASGGVSEADEQF